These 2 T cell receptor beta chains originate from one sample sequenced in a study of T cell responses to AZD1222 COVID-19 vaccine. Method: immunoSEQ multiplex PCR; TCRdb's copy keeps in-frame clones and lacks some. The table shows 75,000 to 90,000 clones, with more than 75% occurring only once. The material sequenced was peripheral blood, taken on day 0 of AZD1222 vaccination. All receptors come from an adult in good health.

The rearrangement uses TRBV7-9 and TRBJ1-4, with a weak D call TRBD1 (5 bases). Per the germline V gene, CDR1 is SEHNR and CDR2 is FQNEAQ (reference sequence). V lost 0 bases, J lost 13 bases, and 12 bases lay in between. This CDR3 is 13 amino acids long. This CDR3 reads CASSLATAGGLFF. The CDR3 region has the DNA TGTGCCAGCAGCTTAGCGACAGCCGGGGGACTGTTTTTT.

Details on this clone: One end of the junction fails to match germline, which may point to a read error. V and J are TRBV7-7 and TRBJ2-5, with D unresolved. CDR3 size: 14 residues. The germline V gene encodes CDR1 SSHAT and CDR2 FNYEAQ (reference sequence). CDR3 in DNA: TGTGCTAGCAGCTTAGGGTCAGTCCAAGAGACCCAGTACTTC. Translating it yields CASSLGSVQETQYF.